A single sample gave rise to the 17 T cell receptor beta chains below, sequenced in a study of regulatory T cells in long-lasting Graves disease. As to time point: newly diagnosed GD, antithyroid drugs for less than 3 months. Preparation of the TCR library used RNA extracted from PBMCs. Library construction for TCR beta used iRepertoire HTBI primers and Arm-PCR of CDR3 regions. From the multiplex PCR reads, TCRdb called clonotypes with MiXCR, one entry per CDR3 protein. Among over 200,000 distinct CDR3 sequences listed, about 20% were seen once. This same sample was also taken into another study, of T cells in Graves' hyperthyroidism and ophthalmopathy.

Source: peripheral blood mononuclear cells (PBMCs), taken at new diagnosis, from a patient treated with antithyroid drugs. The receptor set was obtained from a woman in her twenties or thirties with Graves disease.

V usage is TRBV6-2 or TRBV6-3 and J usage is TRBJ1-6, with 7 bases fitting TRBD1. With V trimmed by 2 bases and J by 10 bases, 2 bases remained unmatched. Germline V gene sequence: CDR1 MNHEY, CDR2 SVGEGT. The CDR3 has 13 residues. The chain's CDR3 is CASSYGQVSPLHF. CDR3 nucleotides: TGTGCCAGCAGTTACGGACAGGTCTCACCCCTCCACTTT.

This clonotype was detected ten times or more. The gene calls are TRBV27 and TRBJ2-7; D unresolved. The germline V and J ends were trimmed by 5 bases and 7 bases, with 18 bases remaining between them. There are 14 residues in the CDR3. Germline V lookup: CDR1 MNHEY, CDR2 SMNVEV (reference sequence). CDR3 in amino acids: CASSRAPQVDEQYF. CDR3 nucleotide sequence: TGTGCCAGCAGTCGCGCCCCTCAAGTGGATGAGCAGTACTTC.

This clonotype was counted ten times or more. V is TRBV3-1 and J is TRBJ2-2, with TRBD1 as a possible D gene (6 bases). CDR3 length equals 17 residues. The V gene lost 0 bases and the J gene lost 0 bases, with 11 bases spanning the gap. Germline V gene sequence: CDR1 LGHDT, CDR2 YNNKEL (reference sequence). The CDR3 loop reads CASSQDRGQANTGELFF. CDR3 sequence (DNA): TGTGCCAGCAGCCAAGATAGGGGACAAGCGAACACCGGGGAGCTGTTTTTT.

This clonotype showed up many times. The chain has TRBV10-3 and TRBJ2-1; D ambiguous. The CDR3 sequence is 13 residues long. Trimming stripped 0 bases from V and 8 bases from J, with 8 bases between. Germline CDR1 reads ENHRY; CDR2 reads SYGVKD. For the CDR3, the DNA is TGTGCCATCAGTGAGTCCCGCCCCCATGAGCAGTTCTTC. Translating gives CAISESRPHEQFF.

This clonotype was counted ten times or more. The CDR3 DNA sequence: TGTGCCAGCAGCCCCTTTGGTGGTGTGACCTACAATGAGCAGTTCTTC. Protein: CASSPFGGVTYNEQFF. The V gene is TRBV7-9, the J gene TRBJ2-1; D uncertain. This CDR3 comprises 16 residues. V was shortened by 5 bases and J by 2 bases, with 16 bases between the two germline ends. Germline V gene lookup returns CDR1 SEHNR and CDR2 FQNEAQ (reference sequence).

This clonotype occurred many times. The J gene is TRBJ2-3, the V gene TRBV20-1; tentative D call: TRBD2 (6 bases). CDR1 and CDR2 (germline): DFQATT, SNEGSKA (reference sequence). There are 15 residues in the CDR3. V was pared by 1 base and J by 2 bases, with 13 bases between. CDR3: CSARGGRTNTDTQYF. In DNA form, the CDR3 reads TGCAGTGCTAGAGGTGGACGGACTAACACAGATACGCAGTATTTT.

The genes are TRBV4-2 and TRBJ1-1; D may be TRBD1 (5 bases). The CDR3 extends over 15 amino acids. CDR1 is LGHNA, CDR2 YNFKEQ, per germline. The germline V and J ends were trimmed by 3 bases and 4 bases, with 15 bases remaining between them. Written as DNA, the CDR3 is TGTGCCAGCAGCCAGGGCGACAGTGCTAGCACTGAAGCTTTCTTT. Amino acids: CASSQGDSASTEAFF.

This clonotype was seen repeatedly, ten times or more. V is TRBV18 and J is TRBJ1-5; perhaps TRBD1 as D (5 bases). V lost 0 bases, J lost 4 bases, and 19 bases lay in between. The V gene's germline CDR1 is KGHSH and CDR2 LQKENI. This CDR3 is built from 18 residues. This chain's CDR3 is CASSPPRPWDGDNQPQHF. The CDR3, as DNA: TGTGCCAGCTCACCACCGAGGCCATGGGACGGAGATAATCAGCCCCAGCATTTT.

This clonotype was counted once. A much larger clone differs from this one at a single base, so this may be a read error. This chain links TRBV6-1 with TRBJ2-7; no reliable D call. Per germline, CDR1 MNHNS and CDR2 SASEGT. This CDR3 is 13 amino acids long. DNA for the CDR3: TGTGCCAGCAGGATAGCACACTCCTACGAGCAGCACTTC. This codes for CASRIAHSYEQHF.

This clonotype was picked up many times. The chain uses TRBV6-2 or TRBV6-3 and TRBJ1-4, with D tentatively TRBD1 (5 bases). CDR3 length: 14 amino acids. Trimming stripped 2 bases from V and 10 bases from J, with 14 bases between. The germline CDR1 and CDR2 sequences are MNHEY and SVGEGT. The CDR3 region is CASSYGRDVGKLFF. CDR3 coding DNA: TGTGCCAGCAGTTACGGGAGGGACGTTGGAAAACTGTTTTTT.

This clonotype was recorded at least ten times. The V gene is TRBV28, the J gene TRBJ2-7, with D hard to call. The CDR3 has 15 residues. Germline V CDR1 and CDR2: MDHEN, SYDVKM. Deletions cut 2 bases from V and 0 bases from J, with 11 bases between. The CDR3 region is CASSLPGPFSYEQYF. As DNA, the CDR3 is TGTGCCAGCAGTTTACCAGGACCGTTCTCCTACGAGCAGTACTTC.

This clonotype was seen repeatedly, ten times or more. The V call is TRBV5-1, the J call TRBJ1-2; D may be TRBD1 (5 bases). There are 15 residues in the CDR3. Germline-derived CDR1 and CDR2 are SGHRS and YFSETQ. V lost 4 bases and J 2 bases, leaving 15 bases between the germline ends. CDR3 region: CASSPGPPENYGYTF. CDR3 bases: TGCGCCAGCAGCCCGGGACCGCCAGAAAACTATGGCTACACCTTC.

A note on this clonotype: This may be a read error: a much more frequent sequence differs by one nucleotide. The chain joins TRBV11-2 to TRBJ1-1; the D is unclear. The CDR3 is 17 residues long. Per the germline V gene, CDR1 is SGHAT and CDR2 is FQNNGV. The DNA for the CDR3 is TGCGCCAGCAGCCCCGGACGGGCTCATCGCTTGAACACTGGAGCTTTCTTT. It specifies CASSPGRAHRLNTGAFF.

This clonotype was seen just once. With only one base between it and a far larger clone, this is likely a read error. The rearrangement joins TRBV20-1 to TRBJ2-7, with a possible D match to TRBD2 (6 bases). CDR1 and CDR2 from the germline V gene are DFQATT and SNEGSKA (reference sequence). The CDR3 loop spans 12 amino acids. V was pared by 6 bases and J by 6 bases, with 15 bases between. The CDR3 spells CSALGLTTEQYF. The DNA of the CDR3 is TGCAGTGCCCTGGGACTTACCACCGAGCAGTACTTC.

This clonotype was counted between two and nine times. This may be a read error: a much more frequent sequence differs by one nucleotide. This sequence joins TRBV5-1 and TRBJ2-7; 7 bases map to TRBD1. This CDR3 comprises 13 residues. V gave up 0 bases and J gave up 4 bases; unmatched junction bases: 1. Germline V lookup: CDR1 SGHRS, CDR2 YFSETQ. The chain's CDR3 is CASSLEDRYEQYF. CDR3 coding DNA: TGCGCCAGCAGCTTGGAGGACAGGTACGAGCAGTACTTC.

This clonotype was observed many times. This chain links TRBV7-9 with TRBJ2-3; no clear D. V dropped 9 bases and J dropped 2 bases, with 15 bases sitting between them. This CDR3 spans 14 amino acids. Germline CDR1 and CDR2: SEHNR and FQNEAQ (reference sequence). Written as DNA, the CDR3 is TGTGCCAGGACCCCCTTGGTAGACACAGATACGCAGTATTTT. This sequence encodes CARTPLVDTDTQYF.

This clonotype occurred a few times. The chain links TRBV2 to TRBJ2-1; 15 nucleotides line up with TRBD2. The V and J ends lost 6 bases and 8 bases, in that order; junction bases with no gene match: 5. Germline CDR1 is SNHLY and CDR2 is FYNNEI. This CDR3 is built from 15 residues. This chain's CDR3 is CASSPGTSGGHEQFF. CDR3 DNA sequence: TGTGCCAGCAGCCCCGGGACTAGCGGGGGGCATGAGCAGTTCTTC.